These 5 T cell receptor beta chains came from one sample sequenced in a study of blood T cell repertoires in COVID-19. Here immunoSEQ multiplex PCR was the method, and the copy in TCRdb shows in-frame clones only, minus some. The sample has 150,000 to 250,000 clones, roughly nine tenths seen once. Sample: PBMCs or T cells enriched from blood (not recorded which). The receptors originated from a woman aged 25 to 45 who had recovered from COVID-19.

This chain joins TRBV7-8 and TRBJ2-7; tentative D call: TRBD1 (5 bases). V lost 2 bases and J lost 3, with 8 bases in between. Germline CDR1 is SGHVS and CDR2 is FQNEAQ. This CDR3 has 13 residues. DNA for the CDR3: TGTGCCAGCAGCTTAACCCAGGGCTACGAGCAGTACTTC. Its protein is CASSLTQGYEQYF.

The chain employs TRBV7-9 and TRBJ1-2, with TRBD1 as a possible D gene (5 bases). The germline V gene has CDR1 SEHNR and CDR2 FQNEAQ (reference sequence). This CDR3 has 13 amino acids. V was clipped by 6 bases and J by 4 bases, with 12 bases between them. CDR3 nucleotide sequence: TGTGCCAGCAGTATCAGGGATTTCTATGGCTACACCTTC. It translates to CASSIRDFYGYTF.

This clone was counted a few times. The rearrangement uses TRBV9 and TRBJ1-1; D might be TRBD1 (5 bases). The CDR3 totals 20 residues. The V and J ends lost 0 bases and 2 bases respectively, with 26 bases between them. The germline V gene encodes CDR1 SGDLS and CDR2 YYNGEE. In DNA form, the CDR3 reads TGTGCCAGCAGCGTAGCACGTGGGGGGGATCCGGGACGGCAAAACACTGAAGCTTTCTTT. This encodes CASSVARGGDPGRQNTEAFF.

The gene calls are TRBV7-9 and TRBJ2-5; D ambiguous. CDR1 and CDR2 (germline): SEHNR, FQNEAQ (reference sequence). The ends were cut back, 6 bases at V and 3 bases at J, with 11 bases in the middle. CDR3 length equals 13 residues. CDR3 nucleotides: TGTGCCAGCAGTCTCGACATCGAAGAGACCCAGTACTTC. This encodes CASSLDIEETQYF.

This sequence joins TRBV7-9 and TRBJ2-7; possibly TRBD1 for D (7 bases). In germline, CDR1 is SEHNR, CDR2 FQNEAQ (reference sequence). V was clipped by 8 bases and J by 0 bases, with 11 bases between them. The CDR3 totals 13 residues. The CDR3 DNA is TGTGCCAGCCAGGGGGGCGTCTCCTACGAGCAGTACTTC. Translating it yields CASQGGVSYEQYF.